Sequencing of this T cell receptor (beta chain) was carried out in a study of blood T cell repertoires in COVID-19. In the original processing: From reference gene primer amplification, estimates of nucleated cell counts were derived. Profiling relied on immunoSEQ multiplex PCR, and the TCRdb table lists in-frame clones only, not all of them. D and trimming were read from the DNA, whereas the V and J calls and clone size are those reported in that table. The sample has about 370,000 clones; 80% to 90% are singletons. The CDR3 runs 13 residues. V was pared by 8 bases and J by 0 bases, with 11 bases between. The germline gives CDR1 GTSNPN, CDR2 SVGIG (reference sequence).

The rearrangement links TRBV30 to TRBJ2-1; D gene unclear. The source is a man between 18 and 29 years old who had recovered from COVID-19. Material for sequencing was PBMCs or T cells enriched from blood (not recorded which). This CDR3 reads CAGALGSYNEQFF. The DNA for the CDR3 is TGTGCCGGAGCCCTAGGCTCCTACAATGAGCAGTTCTTC.